This is a list of T cell receptor beta chains from one sample in a study of cytomegalovirus exposure and HLA in healthy donors. The data were produced by immunoSEQ multiplex PCR, yet TCRdb's version contains in-frame clones alone and is incomplete. There are more than 120,000 clones in the sample; over 65% occur only once, and approximately 2.3% lies in the top ten. The sample taken for sequencing was PBMCs. The receptors stem from a male donor in good health and CMV-seronegative. Each CDR3 is given with its conserved first and last residue. D genes are given only for firm matches. Clone size is given for some rows only: seen once, a few or many times, or a class if the clone is expanded.

.,.,TRBJ1-5,TRBV19,CATRRVGLINQPQHF,TGTGCCACCAGAAGAGTCGGACTGATCAATCAGCCCCAGCATTTT
.,.,TRBJ2-2,TRBV5-4,CASSPDNGGELFF,TGTGCCAGCAGCCCAGATAATGGCGGGGAGCTGTTTTTT
TRBD1,.,TRBJ2-1,TRBV15,CATSKAGGQGEQFF,TGTGCCACCAGCAAAGCAGGGGGCCAGGGTGAGCAGTTCTTC
TRBD2,.,TRBJ2-3,TRBV10-2,CASSDPGPGLAGKGDTQYF,TGCGCCAGCAGTGACCCAGGCCCGGGACTAGCGGGGAAGGGGGATACGCAGTATTTT
.,.,TRBJ2-3,TRBV27,CASSSPFSDTQYF,TGTGCCAGCAGTTCCCCTTTTTCGGATACGCAGTATTTT
TRBD1,few,TRBJ1-1,TRBV19,CASSPRGSAIANTEAFF,TGTGCCAGTAGTCCCAGGGGGTCCGCCATAGCCAACACTGAAGCTTTCTTT
.,few,TRBJ1-1,TRBV7-9,CASNEPGGTEAFF,TGTGCCAGCAATGAGCCGGGGGGGACTGAAGCTTTCTTT
.,.,TRBJ2-1,TRBV4-3,CASSPLLGGAFEQFF,TGCGCCAGCAGCCCCCTCCTAGGAGGGGCATTTGAGCAGTTCTTC
.,.,TRBJ1-1,TRBV7-9,CASSPGGLLGTEAFF,TGTGCCAGCAGCCCGGGAGGGCTGTTAGGGACTGAAGCTTTCTTT
TRBD1,.,TRBJ1-1,TRBV5-6,CASSPEAQGLRMNTEAFF,TGTGCCAGCAGCCCAGAGGCACAGGGGCTACGCATGAACACTGAAGCTTTCTTT
.,.,TRBJ2-7,TRBV29-1,CSVITGLQAYEQYF,TGCAGCGTAATCACAGGGCTACAAGCCTACGAGCAGTACTTC
.,.,TRBJ1-5,TRBV5-6,CASSLRGSGYQPQHF,TGTGCCAGCAGCTTACGGGGATCAGGATATCAGCCCCAGCATTTT
.,.,TRBJ1-1,TRBV19,CASSMIGGGEAFF,TGTGCCAGTAGTATGATAGGCGGAGGTGAAGCTTTCTTT
.,.,TRBJ1-2,TRBV19,CAASHRAQGGGYTF,TGTGCCGCTTCCCACAGGGCCCAAGGTGGTGGCTACACCTTC
.,once,TRBJ2-7,TRBV27,CASSLSAGAFGYEQYF,TGTGCCAGCAGTTTGTCGGCAGGGGCGTTTGGCTACGAGCAGTACTTC
TRBD2,.,TRBJ2-1,TRBV7-3,CASSYGTSSYNEQFF,TGTGCCAGCAGCTACGGGACTAGCAGCTACAATGAGCAGTTCTTC
TRBD1,.,TRBJ1-5,TRBV7-8,CASSAGQNSNQPQHF,TGTGCCAGCAGCGCGGGACAGAATAGCAATCAGCCCCAGCATTTT